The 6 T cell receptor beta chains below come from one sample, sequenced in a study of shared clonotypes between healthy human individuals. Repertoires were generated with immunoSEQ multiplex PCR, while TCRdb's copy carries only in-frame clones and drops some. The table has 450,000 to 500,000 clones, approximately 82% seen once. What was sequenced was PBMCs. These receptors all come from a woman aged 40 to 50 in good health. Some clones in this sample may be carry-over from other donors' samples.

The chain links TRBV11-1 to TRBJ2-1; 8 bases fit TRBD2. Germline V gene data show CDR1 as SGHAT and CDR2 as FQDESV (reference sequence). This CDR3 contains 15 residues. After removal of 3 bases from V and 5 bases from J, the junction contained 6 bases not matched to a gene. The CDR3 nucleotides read TGTGCCAGCAGCTTTGGCAAACTAGCGGACAATGAGCAGTTCTTC. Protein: CASSFGKLADNEQFF.

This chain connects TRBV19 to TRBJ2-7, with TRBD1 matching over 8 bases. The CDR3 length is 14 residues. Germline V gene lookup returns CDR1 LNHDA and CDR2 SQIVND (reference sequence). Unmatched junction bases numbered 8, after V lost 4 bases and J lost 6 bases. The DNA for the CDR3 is TGTGCCAGTAGTACTAGGACAGGGTCGGGCGAGCAGTACTTC. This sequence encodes CASSTRTGSGEQYF. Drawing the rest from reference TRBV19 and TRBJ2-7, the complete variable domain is DGGITQSPKYLFRKEGQNVTLSCEQNLNHDAMYWYRQDPGQGLRLIYYSQIVNDFQKGDIAEGYSVSREKKESFPLTVTSAQKNPTAFYLCASSTRTGSGEQYFGPGTRLTVT.

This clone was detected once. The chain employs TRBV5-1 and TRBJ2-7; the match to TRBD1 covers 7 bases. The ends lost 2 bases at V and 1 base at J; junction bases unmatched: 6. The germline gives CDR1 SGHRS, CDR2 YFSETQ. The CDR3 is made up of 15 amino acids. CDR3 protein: CASSFVGDRSYEQYF. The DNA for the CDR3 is TGCGCCAGCAGCTTCGTGGGGGACAGATCCTACGAGCAGTACTTC.

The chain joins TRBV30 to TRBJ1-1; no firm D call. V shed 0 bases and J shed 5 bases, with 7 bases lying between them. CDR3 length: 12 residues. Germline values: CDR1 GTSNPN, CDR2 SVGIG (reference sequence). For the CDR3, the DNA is TGTGCCTGGAGTGTAGACGGGACTGAAGCTTTCTTT. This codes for CAWSVDGTEAFF.

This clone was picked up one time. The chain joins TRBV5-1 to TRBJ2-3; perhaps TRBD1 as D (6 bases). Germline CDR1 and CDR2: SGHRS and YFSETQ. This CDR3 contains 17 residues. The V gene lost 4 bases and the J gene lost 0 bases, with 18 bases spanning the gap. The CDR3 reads CASSRYDYGQSTDTQYF. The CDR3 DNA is TGCGCCAGCAGCCGATATGATTACGGACAGAGCACAGATACGCAGTATTTT.

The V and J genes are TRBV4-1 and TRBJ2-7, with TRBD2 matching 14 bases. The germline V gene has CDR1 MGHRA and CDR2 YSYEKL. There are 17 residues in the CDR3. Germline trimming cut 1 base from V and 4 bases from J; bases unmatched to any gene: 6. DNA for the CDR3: TGCGCCAGCAGCCAAGTCGGGACTAGCGGGAGTCGATACGAGCAGTACTTC. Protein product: CASSQVGTSGSRYEQYF.